The 29 T cell receptor beta chains reported below all come from one sample, sequenced in a study of blood T cell repertoires in COVID-19. Libraries were prepared by immunoSEQ multiplex PCR; TCRdb keeps only in-frame clonotypes and omits some of them. The table lists about 160,000 clones, around 90% of them singletons, with just under 4% in the top ten. The sequenced material came from peripheral blood. Receptors originate from a woman aged 55-70 years who had recovered from COVID-19.

The chain couples TRBV21-1 to TRBJ2-7; the table's D call, TRBD2, has no DNA check behind it. TRBV21-1 corresponds to a pseudogene. The CDR3 loop spans 11 amino acids. The CDR3 region is CASRGNGEQYF. CDR3 bases: TGTGCCAGCCGGGGGAATGGCGAGCAGTACTTC.

The rearrangement uses TRBV7-9 and TRBJ1-2; D may be TRBD1 (5 bases). Germline assignment: CDR1 SEHNR and CDR2 FQNEAQ (reference sequence). V was trimmed by 5 bases and J by 4 bases, leaving 14 bases between them. This CDR3 has 14 residues. The CDR3 is CASSDKGGGYGYTF. CDR3 DNA: TGTGCCAGCAGCGATAAGGGCGGGGGCTATGGCTACACCTTC.

The gene calls are TRBV19 and TRBJ2-5; possible D gene TRBD1, 6 bases. From germline, CDR1 is LNHDA and CDR2 SQIVND (reference sequence). The V end was cut by 10 bases, the J end by 4 bases, with 16 bases between. This CDR3 is built from 13 residues. CDR3 residues: CATSDQGRETQYF. DNA of the CDR3: TGTGCCACCTCCGACCAGGGGAGAGAGACCCAGTACTTC.

Concerning this clone: The sample carries other DNA sequences with the same CDR3. This chain joins TRBV28 and TRBJ1-2, with TRBD1 as a possible D gene (5 bases). Germline CDR1 MDHEN, CDR2 SYDVKM. CDR3 length: 13 residues. Trimming removed 2 bases from V and 4 bases from J, with 8 bases in between. The DNA for the CDR3 is TGTGCCAGCAGTTTAGGCCAGGGCTATGGCTACACCTTC. This gives the protein CASSLGQGYGYTF.

This chain connects TRBV28 to TRBJ1-5, with 8 bases lining up with TRBD1. The CDR3 is 15 residues long. CDR1 and CDR2 from the germline V gene are MDHEN and SYDVKM. The V gene end was trimmed by 8 bases and the J gene end by 2 bases; junction bases not matched to a gene: 8. This chain's CDR3 is CASGLTDRGNQPQHF. The CDR3 region has the DNA TGTGCCAGCGGTCTTACGGACAGGGGCAATCAGCCCCAGCATTTT. Filled out from reference TRBV28 and TRBJ1-5, the complete variable domain reads DVKVTQSSRYLVKRTGEKVFLECVQDMDHENMFWYRQDPGLGLRLIYFSYDVKMKEKGDIPEGYSVSREKKERFSLILESASTNQTSMYLCASGLTDRGNQPQHFGDGTRLSIL.

The chain joins TRBV18 to TRBJ2-7, with 9 positions matching TRBD1. The germline V gene encodes CDR1 KGHSH and CDR2 LQKENI. V shed 4 bases and J 6 bases; nucleotides not matched to a gene: 10. CDR3 length: 15 residues. The CDR3 protein is CASSLGWGQGIEQYF. The CDR3 nucleotides read TGTGCCAGCTCACTTGGATGGGGACAGGGTATCGAGCAGTACTTC.

This clone was detected only a few times. The chain combines TRBV9 with TRBJ1-2; 12 nucleotides agree with TRBD1. Germline CDR1 SGDLS, CDR2 YYNGEE. The trim removed 0 bases at V and 2 bases at J, leaving 5 bases unmatched. The length of the CDR3 is 17 residues. The DNA for the CDR3 is TGTGCCAGCAGCGTAGACCTGGGACAGGGGGCCAACTATGGCTACACCTTC. It codes for CASSVDLGQGANYGYTF.

The chain is built from TRBV4-1 and TRBJ1-5, with D perhaps TRBD1 (5 bases). This CDR3 has 13 amino acids. Germline V gene data show CDR1 as MGHRA and CDR2 as YSYEKL. V lost 5 bases and J lost 8, with 13 bases in between. The CDR3 is CASSKPGSEPQHF. The CDR3 DNA follows: TGCGCCAGCAGCAAGCCAGGGTCGGAGCCCCAGCATTTT.

The J gene is TRBJ2-1, the V gene TRBV7-7, with a tentative D call TRBD2 (5 bases). There are 15 residues in the CDR3. Germline values: CDR1 SSHAT, CDR2 FNYEAQ (reference sequence). V shed 1 base and J shed 4 bases, with 11 bases lying between them. DNA for the CDR3: TGTGCCAGCAGCTTAGGTGTGGGAGTATACAATGAGCAGTTCTTC. This encodes CASSLGVGVYNEQFF.

The CDR3 region is CASSVEGRGASMNTQYF. DNA of the CDR3: TGTGCCAGCAGCGTAGAGGGTCGGGGGGCGAGCATGAATACGCAGTATTTT. The V gene is TRBV9, the J gene TRBJ2-3; maybe TRBD2 (7 bases). The CDR3 covers 17 residues. V was clipped by 0 bases and J by 7 bases, with 21 bases between them. The germline V gene encodes CDR1 SGDLS and CDR2 YYNGEE.

CDR3 residues: CASSRTGPEAFF. The DNA of the CDR3 is TGTGCCAGCAGTCGGACAGGTCCTGAAGCTTTCTTT. The rearrangement joins TRBV6-2 or TRBV6-3 to TRBJ1-1; 7 nucleotides align to TRBD1. CDR1 is MNHEY, CDR2 SVGEGT, per germline. This CDR3 region has 12 residues. Losses at the gene ends were 5 bases for V and 6 bases for J; bases not matched to a gene: 3.

The J gene is TRBJ1-5, the V gene TRBV28; D may be TRBD1 (6 bases). CDR3 size: 13 residues. Germline lookup yields CDR1 MDHEN and CDR2 SYDVKM. The V end lost 6 bases, the J end lost 5 bases, and 11 bases lay between the germline ends. As DNA, the CDR3 is TGTGCCAGCAGGGCGGGGGGCGATCAGCCCCAGCATTTT. Residues: CASRAGGDQPQHF.

The J gene is TRBJ1-4, the V gene TRBV3-1 (or the pseudogene TRBV3-2), with D perhaps matching TRBD1 (5 bases). This CDR3 comprises 13 residues. Trimming took 6 bases from V and 8 from J, leaving 13 bases between them. In germline, CDR1 is LGHDT, CDR2 YNNKEL (reference sequence). CDR3 region: CASSQGGLEKLFF. CDR3 sequence (DNA): TGTGCCAGCAGTCAGGGAGGATTAGAAAAACTGTTTTTT.

V usage is TRBV2 and J usage is TRBJ1-2; perhaps TRBD1 as D (5 bases). V lost 1 base and J lost 5, with 11 bases in between. Germline loops: CDR1 SNHLY, CDR2 FYNNEI. There are 14 residues in the CDR3. In DNA, the CDR3 is TGTGCCAGCAGTGAAGACCGTGCAGGGTATGGCTACACCTTC. It specifies CASSEDRAGYGYTF.

The rearrangement links TRBV3-1 (or the pseudogene TRBV3-2) to TRBJ2-1; 12 positions match TRBD2. The CDR3 runs 15 residues. The J segment lost 6 bases and the V segment lost 4 bases, leaving 4 bases of the junction unmatched. CDR1 and CDR2 from the germline V gene are LGHDT and YNNKEL (reference sequence). CDR3 nucleotide sequence: TGTGCCAGCAGCCCAGGACTAGCGGGGACCAATGAGCAGTTCTTC. Its translation is CASSPGLAGTNEQFF.

This clone was seen just once. J is TRBJ2-4 and V is TRBV11-2; TRBD2 matches 11 bases. Germline CDR1 and CDR2: SGHAT and FQNNGV. Trimming removed 5 bases from V and 0 bases from J; junction bases left unmatched: 12. The CDR3 is made up of 19 amino acids. This CDR3 reads CASSMLGLAVDLAKNIQYF. The CDR3 DNA reads as TGTGCCAGCAGCATGTTGGGACTAGCGGTGGACCTAGCCAAAAACATTCAGTACTTC.

On this clone: Since no conserved phenylalanine or tryptophan closes the CDR3, a read error is the likely cause. The DNA is omitted, as the CDR3 cannot be located on it reliably, and the CDR3 follows TCRdb's listing. The chain has TRBV28 and TRBJ1-3. The CDR3 spans 13 residues, counting both ends. Germline V CDR1 and CDR2: MDHEN, SYDVKM. The CDR3 loop is CASSLLADSHPVV.

The CDR3 reads CASSRLAVGVSEQYF. Written as DNA, the CDR3 is TGTGCCAGCAGCCGTCTCGCCGTGGGAGTATCCGAGCAGTACTTC. The V gene is TRBV27, the J gene TRBJ2-7; tentatively, D is TRBD2 (5 bases). The CDR3 loop spans 15 amino acids. Trimming took off 6 bases at V and 6 bases at J, with 21 bases between the two ends. Per the germline V gene, CDR1 is MNHEY and CDR2 is SMNVEV (reference sequence).

A few counts support this clone. The V gene is TRBV2, the J gene TRBJ2-1; tentatively, D is TRBD1 (6 bases). Germline values: CDR1 SNHLY, CDR2 FYNNEI. CDR3 length: 14 residues. Trimming pared 4 bases from V and 4 bases from J, leaving 11 bases between. The CDR3 loop reads CASSGQGRYNEQFF. The CDR3 DNA sequence: TGTGCCAGCAGTGGGCAGGGGCGATACAATGAGCAGTTCTTC.

The chain couples TRBV5-1 to TRBJ2-1, with 10 bases identical to TRBD1. This CDR3 comprises 16 residues. Germline V gives CDR1 SGHRS, CDR2 YFSETQ. V lost 4 bases, J lost 3 bases, and 7 bases stayed unmatched. CDR3 DNA sequence: TGCGCCAGCAGCCCCGACAGGGGGCTACTCTACAATGAGCAGTTCTTC. Protein sequence: CASSPDRGLLYNEQFF.

This clone has just a few counts. The chain uses TRBV11-2 and TRBJ2-1; D perhaps matches TRBD1 (7 bases). The CDR3 loop spans 16 amino acids. CDR1 is SGHAT and CDR2 is FQNNGV in the germline V gene. The V end lost 2 bases, the J end lost 6 bases, and 17 bases lay between the germline ends. The CDR3 is CASSLTTGGGLNEQFF. The CDR3 coding sequence is TGTGCCAGCAGCTTAACCACTGGAGGGGGCCTCAATGAGCAGTTCTTC.

In DNA form, the CDR3 reads TGTGCCAGCAGAAGACGGACACACCTCACAGATACGCAGTATTTT. Its protein product is CASRRRTHLTDTQYF. The chain couples TRBV2 to TRBJ2-3, with D possibly matching TRBD1 (5 bases). Germline-derived CDR1 and CDR2 are SNHLY and FYNNEI. The ends were cut back, 6 bases at V and 2 bases at J, with 15 bases in the middle. This CDR3 contains 15 residues.

This sequence joins TRBV10-2 and TRBJ1-2; D is possibly TRBD1 (6 bases). The V and J ends lost 4 bases and 6 bases respectively, with 12 bases between them. The CDR3 covers 13 residues. CDR1 and CDR2 from the germline V gene are WSHSY and SAAADI. Here the CDR3 reads CASSVGGGDGYTF. The CDR3 DNA reads as TGCGCCAGCAGTGTAGGGGGGGGAGATGGCTACACCTTC.

The rearrangement uses TRBV27 and TRBJ2-1; no clear D gene. V shed 10 bases and J shed 1 base, with 5 bases lying between them. The CDR3 is 11 residues long. Looked up from germline, CDR1 is MNHEY and CDR2 is SMNVEV (reference sequence). DNA of the CDR3: TGTGCCACCCTTTCCTACAATGAGCAGTTCTTC. Translated, it gives CATLSYNEQFF.

The V call is TRBV5-1, the J call TRBJ1-6; 10 bases are shared with TRBD1. Germline V CDR1 and CDR2: SGHRS, YFSETQ. This CDR3 spans 15 amino acids. V lost 4 bases and J lost 7; bases outside the gene matches: 5. The CDR3 DNA sequence: TGCGCCAGCAGCATAGGACAGGGGGACAATTCACCCCTCCACTTT. It codes for CASSIGQGDNSPLHF.

The gene calls are TRBV6-5 and TRBJ2-4; no definite D call. V was pared by 7 bases and J by 8 bases, with 9 bases between. The germline CDR1 and CDR2 sequences are MNHEY and SVGAGI. The CDR3 has 11 amino acids. The CDR3 loop reads CASKSGDIQYF. The CDR3 bases are TGTGCCAGCAAGTCAGGTGACATTCAGTACTTC.

This clone was seen repeatedly, ten times or more. The chain recombines TRBV5-8 with TRBJ2-1; the D is unclear. This CDR3 has 14 amino acids. The ends were cut back, 3 bases at V and 4 bases at J, with 11 bases in the middle. Germline CDR1 reads SGHTS; CDR2 reads YDEGEE. In DNA form, the CDR3 reads TGTGCCAGCAGCTCCGTGGGCCATTACAATGAGCAGTTCTTC. The encoded protein is CASSSVGHYNEQFF.

The chain couples TRBV7-9 to TRBJ2-3; 9 bases match TRBD1. The CDR3 loop spans 17 amino acids. Trimming at V came to 1 base and at J to 2 bases, leaving 7 bases not matched to a gene. Germline-derived CDR1 and CDR2 are SEHNR and FQNEAQ (reference sequence). The CDR3 DNA is TGTGCCAGCAGCTTAGACTTGACAGGGGGTGTCACAGATACGCAGTATTTT. This translates into CASSLDLTGGVTDTQYF.

This chain links TRBV23-1 with TRBJ1-1; tentatively, D is TRBD1 (6 bases). TRBV23-1 is sorted into the ORF group, with uncertain function. The V end lost 3 bases, the J end lost 8 bases, and 13 bases lay between the germline ends. The CDR3 totals 13 residues. This CDR3 is CASSHLRTEEAFF. As DNA, the CDR3 is TGCGCCAGCAGTCACCTGAGGACAGAAGAAGCTTTCTTT.